Reported below is one TCR beta chain. Its antigen is unknown. This specimen comes from a study of T cell responses to AZD1222 COVID-19 vaccine. Study-wide results and limits: In all cases, repertoires were sampled only after the peak T cell response. Unmutated variant regions are reportedly the target of nearly half of TCRs that are spike-specific. Across spike, vaccine-associated CD4 TCRs were found, dominant at 160-218 and 743-854. Clonal diversity was possibly underestimated; the donors were predominantly white British and more often female.

Germline-derived CDR1 and CDR2 are SGHNT and YENEEA. The CDR3 is 15 residues long. V lost 3 bases, J lost 9 bases, and 9 bases stayed unmatched. Assay: immunoSEQ multiplex PCR; the TCRdb copy retains only in-frame clones and omits some. Found here are some 100,000 clones, approximately 90% of them singletons; the top ten hold 2.5% to 3.5%. The chain combines TRBV11-3 with TRBJ2-1, with 9 bases fitting TRBD2. This material consisted of peripheral blood, taken 28 days after the second AZD1222 dose. This TCR was recovered from an adult who received the AZD1222 COVID-19 vaccine. DNA of the CDR3: TGTGCCAGCAGCTTTAGCGGGGGTAACGTCGGTGAGCAGTTCTTC. Its protein is CASSFSGGNVGEQFF.